This T cell receptor beta chain was sequenced during a study of T cell repertoires in cytomegalovirus infection. Findings and caveats of the study: HLA-C-restricted CMV-specific TCR beta clonotypes prevailed in the ex vivo response.

Using its own MiXCR run on the reads, TCRdb lists one record per CDR3 protein. The top ten hold about 10% of the sample, which has about 360,000 distinct CDR3 sequences, 18% seen once. In regard to this clonotype: What it recognizes is unknown.

The CDR3 runs 15 residues. Trimming at V came to 9 bases and at J to 5 bases, leaving 14 bases not matched to a gene. CDR1 MNHGY and CDR2 SAAAGT come from the germline V gene. The chain carries TRBV6-8 and TRBJ2-3; the match to TRBD2 covers 7 bases. The sequencing input was PBMCs. This clonotype was sampled from a human donor in good health (CMV status not recorded). Some clones in this sample may be carry-over from other donors' samples. The DNA for the CDR3 is TGTGCCAGAAGGGAGGGGCAGGAATGGGGAGATACGCAGTATTTT. As protein: CARREGQEWGDTQYF.